One and the same sample provided the 10 T cell receptor beta chains below, sequenced in a study of OX40 agonist ivuxolimab in advanced cancers. Here immunoSEQ multiplex PCR was the method, and the copy in TCRdb shows in-frame clones only, minus some. The data hold about 68,000 clones, with around nine tenths observed a single time. The sequencing here drew on CD4+ or CD8+ T cells sorted from blood, taken in a trial of the OX40 agonist ivuxolimab. The receptor source for this set is an adult with an advanced solid tumor such as melanoma, head and neck, liver or kidney cancer.

This clone has only one observation. The chain couples TRBV7-8 to TRBJ1-5; unclear D gene. Germline loops: CDR1 SGHVS, CDR2 FQNEAQ. The V end was cut by 2 bases, the J end by 3 bases, with 8 bases between. This CDR3 region has 14 residues. CDR3 bases: TGTGCCAGCAGCTTATTAGTCTTCAATCAGCCCCAGCATTTT. Translation: CASSLLVFNQPQHF.

This clone was observed a single time. This chain joins TRBV19 and TRBJ1-5; the D is unclear. From germline, CDR1 is LNHDA and CDR2 SQIVND (reference sequence). Trimming stripped 7 bases from V and 3 bases from J, with 16 bases between. The CDR3 has 15 residues. CDR3: CASNTKVGFNQPQHF. CDR3 in DNA: TGTGCCAGTAACACAAAGGTGGGCTTCAATCAGCCCCAGCATTTT.

This rearrangement joins TRBV28 to TRBJ1-2; D call uncertain. CDR3 size: 11 residues. V lost 7 bases, J lost 5 bases, and 8 bases lay in between. Germline V gene data show CDR1 as MDHEN and CDR2 as SYDVKM. In DNA form, the CDR3 reads TGTGCCAGCAAGGAAGGATATGGCTACACCTTC. This encodes CASKEGYGYTF.

V usage is TRBV7-9 and J usage is TRBJ1-6; 8 bases agree with TRBD1. V lost 5 bases, J lost 7 bases, and 4 bases stayed unmatched. The CDR3 loop spans 14 amino acids. The germline CDR1 and CDR2 sequences are SEHNR and FQNEAQ (reference sequence). CDR3 protein: CASSTTGENSPLHF. In DNA, the CDR3 is TGTGCCAGCAGCACGACAGGGGAAAATTCACCCCTCCACTTT.

This clone has a single count. This chain links TRBV7-2 with TRBJ2-7; D remains ambiguous. The germline gives CDR1 SGHTA, CDR2 FQGNSA. The CDR3 length is 13 residues. Trimming took off 0 bases at V and 2 bases at J, with 5 bases between the two ends. The DNA for the CDR3 is TGTGCCAGCAGCTTAGCGGGCCCCTACGAGCAGTACTTC. Its protein is CASSLAGPYEQYF. Full variable domain (rest looked up from reference TRBV7-2 and TRBJ2-7): GAGVSQSPSNKVTEKGKDVELRCDPISGHTALYWYRQSLGQGLEFLIYFQGNSAPDKSGLPSDRFSAERTGGSVSTLTIQRTQQEDSAVYLCASSLAGPYEQYFGPGTRLTVT.

The gene calls are TRBV19 and TRBJ2-3; TRBD1 agrees at 9 bases. CDR3 length: 17 amino acids. Germline assignment: CDR1 LNHDA and CDR2 SQIVND (reference sequence). V gave up 5 bases and J gave up 5 bases; unmatched junction bases: 14. The CDR3 here is CASSDPRGTGLRDTQYF. The DNA of the CDR3 is TGTGCCAGTAGTGATCCCCGGGGGACAGGGTTAAGAGATACGCAGTATTTT.

This rearrangement joins TRBV5-4 to TRBJ1-2; no reliable D call. The CDR3 has 15 amino acids. V was cut by 7 bases and J by 4 bases, with 20 bases left in between. Germline assignment: CDR1 SGHNT and CDR2 YYREEE (reference sequence). The CDR3 nucleotides are TGTGCCAGCCTGGTAATCCCAGGAAAGACCTATGGCTACACCTTC. It encodes CASLVIPGKTYGYTF.

This clone was recorded only once. The V gene is TRBV6-5, the J gene TRBJ2-3, with D possibly being TRBD1 or TRBD2 (5 bases each). Germline V gene lookup returns CDR1 MNHEY and CDR2 SVGAGI. There are 13 residues in the CDR3. Between the trimmed V and J ends, which lost 6 bases and 9 bases, there was a span of 16 bases. The CDR3 sequence: CASRHSRGRTQYF. As DNA, the CDR3 is TGTGCCAGCAGGCACTCGAGGGGACGGACGCAGTATTTT.

This chain uses TRBV6-5 with TRBJ1-2, with D hard to call. V lost 4 bases and J 8 bases, leaving 17 bases between the germline ends. The V gene's germline CDR1 is MNHEY and CDR2 SVGAGI. This CDR3 has 14 amino acids. CDR3 loop: CASSLYGPGEGYTF. The DNA of the CDR3 is TGTGCCAGCAGTTTGTACGGGCCAGGCGAGGGCTACACCTTC.

The chain carries TRBV19 and TRBJ1-5, with unresolved D. Germline loops: CDR1 LNHDA, CDR2 SQIVND (reference sequence). The length of the CDR3 is 16 residues. Trimming took 7 bases from V and 4 from J, leaving 20 bases between them. The CDR3: CASNPEGTGQNQPQHF. As DNA, the CDR3 is TGTGCCAGTAACCCGGAGGGAACCGGTCAGAATCAGCCCCAGCATTTT. Filled out from reference TRBV19 and TRBJ1-5, the complete variable domain reads DGGITQSPKYLFRKEGQNVTLSCEQNLNHDAMYWYRQDPGQGLRLIYYSQIVNDFQKGDIAEGYSVSREKKESFPLTVTSAQKNPTAFYLCASNPEGTGQNQPQHFGDGTRLSIL.